A selection of T cell receptor beta chains follows, all from one sample in a study of control samples from healthy donors and cancer patients. The method was immunoSEQ multiplex PCR; TCRdb's version includes in-frame clones alone and lacks a portion of them. The data hold approximately 150,000 clones, with under 95% observed a single time. Specimen: blood. Receptors were obtained from a woman between 18 and 30 years old in good health. Each CDR3 is given with its conserved first and last residue. The order of the fields is V gene, J gene, D gene, clone size, CDR3 protein, CDR3 DNA. The D gene is left open where the match is weak. Where a row states a size, it is once, few, many or the class of an expanded clone; other rows omit it.

TRBV7-3	TRBJ1-1	.	.	CASSLNRGSEAFF	TGTGCCAGCAGCCTCAACCGGGGGAGTGAAGCTTTCTTT
TRBV7-2	TRBJ2-5	TRBD1	.	CASRRGQKETQYF	TGTGCCAGCAGGAGGGGACAGAAAGAGACCCAGTACTTC
TRBV25-1	TRBJ1-2	TRBD1	.	CASSAGTEIYGYTF	TGTGCCAGCAGCGCCGGGACAGAGATCTATGGCTACACCTTC
TRBV11-2	TRBJ2-1	.	.	CASSLGSEGNEQFF	TGTGCCAGCAGCTTAGGATCGGAGGGAAATGAGCAGTTCTTC
TRBV18	TRBJ1-5	.	.	CASSPPGGKRSNQPQHF	TGTGCCAGCTCACCACCGGGGGGGAAGCGGAGCAATCAGCCCCAGCATTTT
TRBV15	TRBJ1-1	.	.	CATSTSRLNTEAFF	TGTGCCACCAGCACGAGTAGGTTGAACACTGAAGCTTTCTTT
TRBV5-4	TRBJ1-1	.	once	CASSETDTRNTEAFF	TGTGCCAGCAGCGAGACGGATACTAGGAACACTGAAGCTTTCTTT
TRBV10-3	TRBJ1-6	.	.	CAISEAANNSPLHF	TGTGCCATCAGTGAGGCAGCAAATAATTCACCCCTCCACTTT
TRBV7-9	TRBJ2-1	.	.	CASSPHSSSYNEQFF	TGTGCCAGCAGCCCACACAGTAGCTCCTACAATGAGCAGTTCTTC
TRBV5-1	TRBJ2-1	.	.	CASSSKQGYEQFF	TGCGCCAGCAGCTCCAAACAGGGTTATGAGCAGTTCTTC
TRBV6-6	TRBJ1-1	.	.	CASSYRGAEEAFF	TGTGCCAGCAGTTACAGGGGCGCAGAGGAAGCTTTCTTT
TRBV5-1	TRBJ1-6	.	few	CASSLISSYNSPLHF	TGCGCCAGCAGCTTGATCAGCTCCTATAATTCACCCCTCCACTTT
TRBV6-6	TRBJ1-5	TRBD1	.	CASSSTGGSQPQHF	TGTGCCAGCAGTAGCACAGGGGGCAGTCAGCCCCAGCATTTT
TRBV2	TRBJ2-1	.	.	CASLGGVYNEQFF	TGTGCCAGCCTTGGAGGGGTATACAATGAGCAGTTCTTC
TRBV28	TRBJ1-1	.	once	CASSLVQGNTEAFF	TGTGCCAGCAGTTTGGTACAGGGGAACACTGAAGCTTTCTTT
TRBV15	TRBJ2-1	.	.	CATRADSPNEQFF	TGTGCCACCAGAGCGGACAGTCCCAATGAGCAGTTCTTC
TRBV6-6	TRBJ2-2	.	.	CAAAGRNTGELFF	TGTGCCGCAGCCGGGAGGAACACCGGGGAGCTGTTTTTT
TRBV7-2	TRBJ2-5	TRBD1	.	CASSLGTGGIQETQYF	TGTGCCAGCAGCTTAGGGACAGGGGGTATCCAAGAGACCCAGTACTTC
TRBV10-1	TRBJ2-3	TRBD1	.	CASGKTGASDTQYF	TGCGCCAGCGGAAAAACAGGGGCATCGGATACGCAGTATTTT
TRBV11-3	TRBJ1-1	.	.	CASSLGGDTEAFF	TGTGCCAGCAGCTTAGGAGGGGACACTGAAGCTTTCTTT